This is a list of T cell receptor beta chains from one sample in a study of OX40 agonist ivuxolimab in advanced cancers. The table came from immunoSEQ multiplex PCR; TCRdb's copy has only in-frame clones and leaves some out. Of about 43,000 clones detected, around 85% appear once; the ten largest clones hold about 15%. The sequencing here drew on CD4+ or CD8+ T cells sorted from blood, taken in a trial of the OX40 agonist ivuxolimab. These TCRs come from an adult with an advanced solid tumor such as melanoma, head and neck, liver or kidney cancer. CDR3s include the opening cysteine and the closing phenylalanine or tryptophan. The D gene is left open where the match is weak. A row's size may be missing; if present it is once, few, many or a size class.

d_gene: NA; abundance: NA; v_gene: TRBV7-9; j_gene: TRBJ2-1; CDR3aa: CASSRTDIYEQFF; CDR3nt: TGTGCCAGCAGCCGAACGGACATCTATGAGCAGTTCTTC
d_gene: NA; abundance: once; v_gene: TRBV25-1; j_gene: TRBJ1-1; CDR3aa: CASSEYVGWGTEAFF; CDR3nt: TGTGCCAGCAGTGAATATGTGGGGTGGGGGACTGAAGCTTTCTTT
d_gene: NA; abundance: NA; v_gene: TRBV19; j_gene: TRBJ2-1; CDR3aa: CASSIGIYNEQFF; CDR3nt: TGTGCCAGTAGTATCGGGATTTACAATGAGCAGTTCTTC
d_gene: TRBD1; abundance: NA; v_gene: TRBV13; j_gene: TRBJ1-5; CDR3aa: CASSFEGALGNQPQHF; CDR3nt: TGTGCCAGCAGCTTCGAGGGGGCTCTGGGCAATCAGCCCCAGCATTTT
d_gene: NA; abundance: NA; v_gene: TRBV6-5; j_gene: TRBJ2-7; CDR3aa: CASSYSTYSPAYEQYF; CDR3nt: TGTGCCAGCAGTTACTCGACTTACTCCCCGGCCTACGAGCAGTACTTC
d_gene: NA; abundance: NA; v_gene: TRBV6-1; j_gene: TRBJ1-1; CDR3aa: CASIDAGSEAFF; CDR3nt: TGTGCCAGCATCGACGCAGGCTCTGAAGCTTTCTTT
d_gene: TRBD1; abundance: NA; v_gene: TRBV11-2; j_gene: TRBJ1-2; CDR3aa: CASSLFGLDRGTGYTF; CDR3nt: TGTGCCAGCAGCTTATTCGGTCTGGACAGGGGGACGGGCTACACCTTC
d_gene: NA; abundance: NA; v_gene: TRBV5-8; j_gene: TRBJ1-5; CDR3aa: CASSPVQAVGQPQHF; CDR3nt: TGTGCCAGCAGCCCTGTCCAGGCGGTGGGACAGCCCCAGCATTTT
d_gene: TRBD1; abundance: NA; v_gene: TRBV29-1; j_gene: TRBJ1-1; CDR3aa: CSVLEGAVRTEAFF; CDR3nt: TGCAGCGTACTAGAGGGGGCGGTTCGGACTGAAGCTTTCTTT
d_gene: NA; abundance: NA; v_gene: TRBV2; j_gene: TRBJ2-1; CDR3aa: CASEGLERNEQFF; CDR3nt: TGTGCCAGCGAAGGTCTAGAGCGGAATGAGCAGTTCTTC
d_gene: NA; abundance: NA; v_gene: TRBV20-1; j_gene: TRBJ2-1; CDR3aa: CSAFVLGEQFF; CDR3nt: TGCAGTGCCTTCGTCCTGGGTGAGCAGTTCTTC
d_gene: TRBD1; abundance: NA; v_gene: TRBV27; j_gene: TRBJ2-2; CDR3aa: CASSLTGWFEELFF; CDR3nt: TGTGCCAGCAGTTTGACAGGGTGGTTTGAGGAGCTGTTTTTT
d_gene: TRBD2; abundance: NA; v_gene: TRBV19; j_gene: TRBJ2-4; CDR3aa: CASSPGGTIAKNIQYF; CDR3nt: TGTGCCAGTAGTCCGGGGGGTACCATAGCCAAAAACATTCAGTACTTC
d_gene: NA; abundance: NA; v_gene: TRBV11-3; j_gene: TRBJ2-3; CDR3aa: CASSPLGGPTDTQYF; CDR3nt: TGTGCCAGCAGCCCCCTGGGCGGCCCCACAGATACGCAGTATTTT
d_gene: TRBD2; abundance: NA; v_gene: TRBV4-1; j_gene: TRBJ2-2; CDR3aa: CASSILTSGGDTGELFF; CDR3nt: TGCGCCAGCAGCATATTGACTAGCGGGGGGGATACCGGGGAGCTGTTTTTT
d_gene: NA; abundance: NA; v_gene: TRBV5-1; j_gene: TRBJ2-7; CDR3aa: CASSLDSPEQYF; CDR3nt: TGCGCCAGCAGCTTGGATTCCCCCGAGCAGTACTTC
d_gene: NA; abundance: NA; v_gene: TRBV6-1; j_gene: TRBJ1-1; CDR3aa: CASSGESTEAFF; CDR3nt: TGTGCCAGCAGCGGTGAATCGACTGAAGCTTTCTTT
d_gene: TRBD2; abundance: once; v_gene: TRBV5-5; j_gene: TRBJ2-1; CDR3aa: CASSAFLVAGLEQFF; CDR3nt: TGTGCCAGCAGCGCCTTCCTCGTAGCGGGTCTTGAGCAGTTCTTC
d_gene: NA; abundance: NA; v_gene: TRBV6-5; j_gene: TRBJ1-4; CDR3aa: CASKETGSPNEKLFF; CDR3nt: TGTGCCAGCAAGGAAACCGGATCTCCTAATGAAAAACTGTTTTTT
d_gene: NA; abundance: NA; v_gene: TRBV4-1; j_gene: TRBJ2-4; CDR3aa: CASSQVFPPRAENIQYF; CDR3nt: TGCGCCAGCAGCCAAGTATTCCCCCCGAGGGCGGAAAACATTCAGTACTTC
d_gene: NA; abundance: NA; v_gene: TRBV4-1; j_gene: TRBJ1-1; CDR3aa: CASSQAGMNTEAFF; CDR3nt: TGCGCCAGCAGCCAAGCTGGGATGAACACTGAAGCTTTCTTT
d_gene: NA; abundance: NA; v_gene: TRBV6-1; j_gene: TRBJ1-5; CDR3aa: CASSESRGNQPQHF; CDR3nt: TGTGCCAGCAGTGAATCAAGGGGCAATCAGCCCCAGCATTTT
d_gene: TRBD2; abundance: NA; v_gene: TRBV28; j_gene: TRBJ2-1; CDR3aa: CASSLVGTSGSIEQFF; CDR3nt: TGTGCCAGCAGTTTGGTGGGGACTAGCGGGAGTATTGAGCAGTTCTTC
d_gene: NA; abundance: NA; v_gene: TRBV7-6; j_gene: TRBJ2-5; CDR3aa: CASSLTKYQETQYF; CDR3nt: TGTGCCAGCAGCTTAACTAAGTACCAAGAGACCCAGTACTTC
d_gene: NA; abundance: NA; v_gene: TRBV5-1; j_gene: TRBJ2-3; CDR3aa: CASSLGPNTDTQYF; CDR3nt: TGCGCCAGCAGCTTGGGACCGAACACAGATACGCAGTATTTT
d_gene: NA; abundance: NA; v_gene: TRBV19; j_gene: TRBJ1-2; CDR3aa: CASSSGVYGYTF; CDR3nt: TGTGCCAGTAGTTCGGGAGTCTATGGCTACACCTTC
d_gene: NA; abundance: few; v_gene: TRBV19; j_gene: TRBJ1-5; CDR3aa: CASSTTVNQPQHF; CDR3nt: TGTGCCAGTAGTACGACAGTCAATCAGCCCCAGCATTTT
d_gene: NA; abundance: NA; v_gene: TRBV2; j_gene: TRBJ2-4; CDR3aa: CASQKRGSKNIQYF; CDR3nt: TGTGCCAGTCAAAAACGCGGATCCAAAAACATTCAGTACTTC
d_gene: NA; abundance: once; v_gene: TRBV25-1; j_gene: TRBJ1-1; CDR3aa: CASSDGADSSGTEAFF; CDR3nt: TGTGCCAGCAGTGATGGGGCGGACTCAAGTGGTACTGAAGCTTTCTTT
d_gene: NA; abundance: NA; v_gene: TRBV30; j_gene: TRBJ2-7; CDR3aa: CAWSDNYEQYF; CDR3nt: TGTGCCTGGAGCGACAACTACGAGCAGTACTTC
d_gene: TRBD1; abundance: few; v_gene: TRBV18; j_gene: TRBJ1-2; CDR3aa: CASSPMSPGTGDYYGYTF; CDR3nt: TGTGCCAGCTCACCTATGAGTCCCGGGACAGGAGACTACTATGGCTACACCTTC
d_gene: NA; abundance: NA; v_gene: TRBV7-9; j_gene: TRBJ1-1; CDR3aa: CASSSEGGGMNTEAFF; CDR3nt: TGTGCCAGCAGCTCTGAGGGAGGGGGTATGAACACTGAAGCTTTCTTT
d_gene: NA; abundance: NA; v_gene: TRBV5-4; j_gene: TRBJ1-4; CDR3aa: CASTLDRAEKLFF; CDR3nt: TGTGCCAGCACCCTGGACAGAGCCGAAAAACTGTTTTTT
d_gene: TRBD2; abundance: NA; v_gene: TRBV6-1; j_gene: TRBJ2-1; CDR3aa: CASQRGSNEQFF; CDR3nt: TGTGCCAGCCAGCGGGGGAGCAATGAGCAGTTCTTC
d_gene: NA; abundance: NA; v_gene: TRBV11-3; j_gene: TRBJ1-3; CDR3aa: CASSSWGSRGNTIYF; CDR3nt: TGTGCCAGCAGCTCATGGGGGAGCCGGGGAAACACCATATATTTT
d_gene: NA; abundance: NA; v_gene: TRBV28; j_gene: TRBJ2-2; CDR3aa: CASSPWLGGELFF; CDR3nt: TGTGCCAGCAGTCCCTGGCTAGGCGGGGAGCTGTTTTTT
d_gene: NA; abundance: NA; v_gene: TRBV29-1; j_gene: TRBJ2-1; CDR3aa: CSVVGDNEQFF; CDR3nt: TGCAGCGTTGTCGGGGACAATGAGCAGTTCTTC
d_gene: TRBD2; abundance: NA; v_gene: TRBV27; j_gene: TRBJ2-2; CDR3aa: CASSSSGRGRGAVF; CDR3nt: TGTGCCAGCAGTTCTAGCGGGAGAGGGCGGGGAGCTGTTTTT
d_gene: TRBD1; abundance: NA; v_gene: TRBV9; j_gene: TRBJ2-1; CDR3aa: CASSGQQGAPNEQFF; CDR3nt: TGTGCCAGCAGCGGCCAACAGGGGGCGCCTAATGAGCAGTTCTTC
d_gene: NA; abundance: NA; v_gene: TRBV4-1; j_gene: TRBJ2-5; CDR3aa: CASSQGMRGTQYF; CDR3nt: TGCGCCAGCAGCCAAGGGATGCGCGGGACCCAGTACTTC
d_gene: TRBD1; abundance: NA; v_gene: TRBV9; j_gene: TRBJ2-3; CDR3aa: CASSVGQGALQMGQYF; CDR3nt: TGTGCCAGCAGCGTAGGGCAGGGGGCCCTACAGATGGGGCAGTATTTT
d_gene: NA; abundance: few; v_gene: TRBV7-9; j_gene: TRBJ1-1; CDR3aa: CASSLIAGVAFF; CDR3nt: TGTGCCAGCAGCTTAATTGCAGGGGTGGCTTTCTTT
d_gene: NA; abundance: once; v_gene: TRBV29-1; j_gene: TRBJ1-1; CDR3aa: CSVGHIPGGDTEAFF; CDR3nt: TGCAGCGTTGGCCACATACCCGGGGGGGATACTGAAGCTTTCTTT
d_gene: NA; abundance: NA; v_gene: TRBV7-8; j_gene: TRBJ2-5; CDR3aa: CASSLSVGTGGWQTQYF; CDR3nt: TGTGCCAGCAGCTTAAGTGTTGGGACGGGGGGCTGGCAGACCCAGTACTTC
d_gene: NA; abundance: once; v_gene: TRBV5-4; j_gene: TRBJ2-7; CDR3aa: CASSQIWWDKSYEQYF; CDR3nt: TGTGCCAGCAGCCAGATCTGGTGGGACAAGTCCTACGAGCAGTACTTC
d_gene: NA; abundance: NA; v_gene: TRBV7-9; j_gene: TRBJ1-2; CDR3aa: CASSRREGGYGYTF; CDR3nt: TGTGCCAGCAGCCGCAGGGAAGGGGGTTATGGCTACACCTTC
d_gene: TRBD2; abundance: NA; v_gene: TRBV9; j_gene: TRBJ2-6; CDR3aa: CASSGPGTSVDSGANVLTF; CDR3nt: TGTGCCAGCAGCGGACCCGGGACTAGCGTAGACTCTGGGGCCAACGTCCTGACTTTC
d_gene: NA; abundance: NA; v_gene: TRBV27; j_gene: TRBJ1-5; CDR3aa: CASSLSVRYSNQPQHF; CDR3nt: TGTGCCAGCAGTTTATCGGTTCGATATAGCAATCAGCCCCAGCATTTT
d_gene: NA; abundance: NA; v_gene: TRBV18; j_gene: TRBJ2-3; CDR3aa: CASSPLFDRTGADTQYF; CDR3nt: TGTGCCAGCTCACCCCTATTCGACAGGACGGGCGCAGATACGCAGTATTTT
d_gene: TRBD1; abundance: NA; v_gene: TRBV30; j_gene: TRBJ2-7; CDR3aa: CAWRHLGQGVYEQYF; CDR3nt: TGTGCCTGGAGGCACCTTGGACAGGGGGTCTACGAGCAGTACTTC